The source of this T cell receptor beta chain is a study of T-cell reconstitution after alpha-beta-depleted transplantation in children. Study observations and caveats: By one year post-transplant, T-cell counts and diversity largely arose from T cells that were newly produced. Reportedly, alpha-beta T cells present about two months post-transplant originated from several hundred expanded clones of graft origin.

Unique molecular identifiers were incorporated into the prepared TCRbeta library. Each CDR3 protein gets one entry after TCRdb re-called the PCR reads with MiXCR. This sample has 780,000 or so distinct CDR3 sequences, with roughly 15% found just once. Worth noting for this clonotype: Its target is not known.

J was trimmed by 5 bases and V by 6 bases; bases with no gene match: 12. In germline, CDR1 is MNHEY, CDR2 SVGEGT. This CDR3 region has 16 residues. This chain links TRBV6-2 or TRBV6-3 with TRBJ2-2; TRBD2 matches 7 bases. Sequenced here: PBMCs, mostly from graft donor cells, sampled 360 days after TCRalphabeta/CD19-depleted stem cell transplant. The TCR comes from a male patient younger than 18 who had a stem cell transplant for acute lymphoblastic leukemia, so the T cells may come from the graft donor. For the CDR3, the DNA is TGTGCCAGCAGACTCTTTCTAAGCGGGAAAACCGGGGAGCTGTTTTTT. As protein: CASRLFLSGKTGELFF.